A single T cell receptor (beta chain) is shown here with its context. There is no known antigen for this receptor. Base quality data are lacking; no much larger clone is found one base away. The CDR3 regions of human TCRbeta chains were subjected to immunosequencing. The original pipeline was this. TCRs in the repertoires were compared against a reference library of SARS-CoV-2-specific TCRs that had been generated with the MIRA antigen-specificity platform. Breadth meant the fraction of unique TCRs that were SARS-CoV-2-associated, whereas depth meant the fraction of total T cells that were SARS-CoV-2-associated. Each spike-specific TCR was assigned to its reactive spike region and to a CD4 or CD8 class using the MIRA data. Log10-transformed breadth and depth values were compared by one-way ANOVA with Sidak's multiple comparisons tests. TCRdb took over this immuneACCESS table, retaining in-frame rearrangements with V and J assigned. Such tables are incomplete; in checked studies, under half of the missing clones stem from an unresolved V gene, and the remainder is unexplained. Clone size and the V and J calls come from that table; the DNA yielded D and trimming. The table for this sample lists more than 95,000 clones; 70% to 90% of them were counted only once. The top ten hold 9.1% of the sample.

This sample was taken from a study of T cell responses to AZD1222 COVID-19 vaccine (dated by TCRdb to the early 2020s). As for the study more broadly: AZD1222 recipients with second doses at about 4 weeks or about 12 weeks were pooled, because spike-specific TCR depth and breadth did not differ between schedules. A total of about 250 trial participants underwent TCR sequencing, of whom around 210 had received two doses of AZD1222 and roughly 26 had received two doses of the MenACWY control vaccine. Enrollment into the trials was organized by age into subgroups of 18-55, 56-69 and 70-plus years, and those subgroups contained roughly 140, 27 and 60 TCR-sequenced participants, respectively. Broader findings and caveats from the paper: Spike-specific TCR breadth and depth rose significantly after two AZD1222 doses compared with day 0 and with MenACWY recipients. The 56-69-year group was small, and its depth increase did not reach significance, likely because of low power. Because no day 14 peak-response samples were available, repertoires were characterized only after the peak T cell response. The whole spike protein was spanned by vaccine-associated CD4 TCRs, and dominant responses were seen in regions 160-218 and 743-854. Epitopes outside the regions mutated in the B.1.351 and B.1.1.7 variants were reportedly recognized by nearly half of the unique spike-specific TCRs. Most participants were white British and females outnumbered males, and the authors suggested that clonal diversity may have been underestimated. Only five or six AZD1222 recipients were SARS-CoV-2 seropositive at baseline, limiting conclusions about previously exposed vaccinees.

The CDR3, from cysteine to phenylalanine, totals 15 residues. Only the CDR3 DNA is retained, 45 bases long and in frame from the first base. V drops 4 bases and J drops 0 bases, leaving 13 bases in between. CDR1 MGHRA and CDR2 YSYEKL were looked up in the germline V gene. The label giving this sample's time point can be read as: baseline before first vaccination. Vaccinee samples came from UK trials COV001 and COV002, including a single-blind randomized controlled phase 2/3 trial of AZD1222 (ChAdOx1 nCoV-19) in healthy adults. Trial participant PBMC samples were collected at day 0 and day 28 after the second dose for TCRbeta chain sequencing.

The V and J genes are TRBV4-1 and TRBJ2-7; the D gene identity is not certain. The TCR originated in an adult in good health. This sample comprised peripheral blood, obtained on day 0 of AZD1222 vaccination. The encoded CDR3 is CASSPRLDSSYEQYF. The DNA sequence reads TGCGCCAGCAGCCCTAGACTCGATAGCTCCTACGAGCAGTACTTC.